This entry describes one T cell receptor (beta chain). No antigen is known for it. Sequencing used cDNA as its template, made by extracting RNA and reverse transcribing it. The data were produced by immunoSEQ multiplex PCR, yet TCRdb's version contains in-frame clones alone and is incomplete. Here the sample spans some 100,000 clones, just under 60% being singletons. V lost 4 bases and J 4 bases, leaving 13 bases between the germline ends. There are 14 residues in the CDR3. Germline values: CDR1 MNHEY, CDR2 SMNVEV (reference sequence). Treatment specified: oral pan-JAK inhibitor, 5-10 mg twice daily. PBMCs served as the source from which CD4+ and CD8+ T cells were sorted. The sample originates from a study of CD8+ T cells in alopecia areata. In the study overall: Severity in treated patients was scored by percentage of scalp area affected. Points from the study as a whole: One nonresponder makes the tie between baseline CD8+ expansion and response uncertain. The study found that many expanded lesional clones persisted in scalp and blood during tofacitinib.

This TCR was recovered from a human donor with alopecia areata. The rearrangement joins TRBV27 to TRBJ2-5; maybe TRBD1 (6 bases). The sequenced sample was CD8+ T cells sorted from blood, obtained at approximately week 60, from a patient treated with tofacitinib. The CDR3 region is CASSSTGIGETQYF. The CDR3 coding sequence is TGTGCCAGCAGTTCAACAGGGATAGGAGAGACCCAGTACTTC.